Given below is one T cell receptor (beta chain) in context. This clone's antigen is unknown. The input lacks base qualities; no much larger clone sits a single base away. The library was built by means of PCR. Instrument used: Illumina HiSeq 2500. To normalize quantification of the TCRbeta repertoire, the TCR libraries were built with molecular barcoding that relied on unique molecular identifiers. Using fastp trimming at Q25 and MiXCR clonotype assembly, TCRdb reanalyzed the public sequencing data and kept in-frame beta chains. Rows with a matching CDR3 protein are joined into one entry that keeps the most common DNA and genes. This sample has about 350,000 distinct CDR3 sequences in its table, and roughly 16% of those were observed once. Approximately 38% of the sample belongs to the ten largest clones. The CDR3 goes from the cysteine to the phenylalanine over 19 residues. Of all the DNA, just the CDR3 is kept, 57 bases in frame from base 1. After removal of 1 base from V and 12 bases from J, the junction retains 22 bases not matched to a gene. The germline V gene (reference sequence) gives CDR1 as LGHDT and CDR2 as YNNKEL.

The data stem from a study of T-cell reconstitution after alpha-beta-depleted transplantation in children (dated by TCRdb to the mid-2010s). In the study overall: Using TCR repertoire profiling, the study followed T-cell immune reconstitution in a quantitative way in children after TCRalphabeta/CD19-depleted allogeneic hematopoietic cell transplantation. General findings and caveats noted by the study authors: Over the following months the frequencies of hyperexpanded clones went down, and after one year T-cell counts and TCRbeta diversity were mostly credited to newly produced T cells. Apparently early alphabetaT-cell count recovery about two months after transplant reportedly relied on only several hundred rapidly expanded clones derived from non-depleted graft cells. In some patients, high TCRbeta diversity at day 60 was attributed to recipient T cells and intrathymic progenitors that had survived conditioning.

The meaning of the sample's treatment or condition label: allogeneic hematopoietic cell transplantation with graft depleted of TCRalphabeta T cells and CD19 B cells. Transplant recipients were children who received TCRalphabeta/CD19-depleted allogeneic hematopoietic cell grafts. This chain is built from TRBV3-1 and TRBJ2-1; 9 bases in the middle match TRBD2. The clonotype comes from a male patient under 10 years old who had a stem cell transplant for acute lymphoblastic leukemia, so the T cells may come from the graft donor. The sample in question was PBMCs, mostly from graft donor cells, obtained 360 days after TCRalphabeta/CD19-depleted stem cell transplant. The nucleotides are TGTGCCAGCAGCCAAGGGCCCCGGAAGAGGCTAGCGGGATGGTGGGGGCAGTTCTTC. Its protein product is CASSQGPRKRLAGWWGQFF.